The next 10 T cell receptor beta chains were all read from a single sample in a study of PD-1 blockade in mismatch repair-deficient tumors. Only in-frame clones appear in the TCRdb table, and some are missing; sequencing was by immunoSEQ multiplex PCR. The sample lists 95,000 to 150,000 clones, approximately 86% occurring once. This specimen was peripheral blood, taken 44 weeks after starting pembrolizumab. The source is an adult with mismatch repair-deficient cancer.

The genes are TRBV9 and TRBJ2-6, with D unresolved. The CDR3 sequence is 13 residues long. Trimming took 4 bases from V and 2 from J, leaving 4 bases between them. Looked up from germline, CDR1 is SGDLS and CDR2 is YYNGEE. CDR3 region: CASSPAGANVLTF. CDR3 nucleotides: TGTGCCAGCAGCCCCGCTGGGGCCAACGTCCTGACTTTC.

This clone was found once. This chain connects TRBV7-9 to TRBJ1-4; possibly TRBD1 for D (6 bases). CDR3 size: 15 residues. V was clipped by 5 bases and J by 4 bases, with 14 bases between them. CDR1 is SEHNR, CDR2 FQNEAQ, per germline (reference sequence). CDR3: CASSRTQGFNEKLFF. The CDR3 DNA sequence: TGTGCCAGCAGCCGAACACAGGGCTTTAATGAAAAACTGTTTTTT.

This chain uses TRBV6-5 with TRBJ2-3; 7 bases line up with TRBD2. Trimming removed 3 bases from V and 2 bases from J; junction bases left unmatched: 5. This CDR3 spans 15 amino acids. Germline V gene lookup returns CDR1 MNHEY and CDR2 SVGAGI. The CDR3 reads CASSYGAGATDTQYF. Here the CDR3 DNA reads TGTGCCAGCAGTTATGGGGCGGGAGCCACAGATACGCAGTATTTT.

The CDR3 region has the DNA TGTGCCAGCACCAACAACCTGGGGGAGACCCAGTACTTC. Translating gives CASTNNLGETQYF. The chain has TRBV6-5 and TRBJ2-5; D is ambiguous. The CDR3 runs 13 residues. Germline lookup yields CDR1 MNHEY and CDR2 SVGAGI. V was pared by 7 bases and J by 5 bases, with 14 bases between.

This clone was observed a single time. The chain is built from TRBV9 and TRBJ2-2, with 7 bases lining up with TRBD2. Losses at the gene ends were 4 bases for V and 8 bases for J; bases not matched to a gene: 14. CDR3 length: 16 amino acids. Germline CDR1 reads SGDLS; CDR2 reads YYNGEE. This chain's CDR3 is CASSLSSGITSGELFF. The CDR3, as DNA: TGTGCCAGCAGCTTATCTAGCGGCATCACCTCGGGGGAGCTGTTTTTT.

The CDR3 region is CASSQSPLNEQFF. CDR3 nucleotides: TGTGCCAGCAGCCAAAGTCCCCTCAATGAGCAGTTCTTC. V and J are TRBV14 and TRBJ2-1; D remains unclear. Germline V gene data show CDR1 as SGHDN and CDR2 as FVKESK. V lost 2 bases to trimming and J lost 6 bases, with 8 bases between them. This CDR3 is built from 13 residues.

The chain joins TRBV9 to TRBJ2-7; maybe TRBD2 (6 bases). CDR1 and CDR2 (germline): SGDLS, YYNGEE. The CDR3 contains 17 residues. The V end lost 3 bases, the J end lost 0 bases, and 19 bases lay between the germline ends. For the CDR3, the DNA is TGTGCCAGCAGCGCCGGGAACCGCGGGAAGGCCTCCTACGAGCAGTACTTC. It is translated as CASSAGNRGKASYEQYF.

The DNA of the CDR3 is TGTGCCAGCAGCTTGTTGCCTAAAGAGACCCAGTACTTC. It is translated as CASSLLPKETQYF. The rearrangement joins TRBV5-4 to TRBJ2-5; unclear D gene. The ends were cut back, 1 base at V and 3 bases at J, with 7 bases in the middle. This CDR3 has 13 amino acids. Germline assignment: CDR1 SGHNT and CDR2 YYREEE (reference sequence).

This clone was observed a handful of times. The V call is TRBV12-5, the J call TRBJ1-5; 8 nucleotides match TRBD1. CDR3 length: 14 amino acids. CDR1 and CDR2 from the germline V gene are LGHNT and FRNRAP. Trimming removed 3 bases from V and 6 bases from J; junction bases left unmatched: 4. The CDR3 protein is CASGLAGGGQPQHF. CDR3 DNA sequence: TGTGCTAGTGGTTTAGCAGGGGGCGGTCAGCCCCAGCATTTT.

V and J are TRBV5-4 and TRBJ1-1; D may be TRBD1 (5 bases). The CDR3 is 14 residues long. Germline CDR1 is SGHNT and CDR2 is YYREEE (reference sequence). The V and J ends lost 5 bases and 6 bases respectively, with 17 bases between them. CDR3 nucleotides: TGTGCCAGCAGTTCGACATGGGGGTTGGCTGAAGCTTTCTTT. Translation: CASSSTWGLAEAFF.